A single sample is the source of the 29 T cell receptor beta chains below, sequenced in a study of post-analysis software for immune sequencing data. Study results and caveats: Patients carried a handful of TRBV segments more frequently than controls did, and TRBV5-6, TRBV5-1 and TRBV20-1 were among them.

The library was made from cDNA and included unique molecular identifiers. TCRdb re-analysed the PCR reads in MiXCR, keeping a single row per CDR3 protein. The data hold approximately 660,000 distinct CDR3 sequences, with 55% to 60% observed a single time. No antigen has been identified for these receptors. The specimen sequenced was blood. Every receptor here comes from a girl aged 2 to 9 with multiple sclerosis.

The chain links TRBV5-1 to TRBJ1-5; D possibly corresponds to TRBD1 (5 bases). Germline-derived CDR1 and CDR2 are SGHRS and YFSETQ. The ends were cut back, 8 bases at V and 7 bases at J, with 22 bases in the middle. The CDR3 extends over 15 amino acids. The DNA of the CDR3 is TGCGCCAGTGCGACCCTCCCAGGGACCGACCAGCCCCAGCATTTT. Amino acid sequence: CASATLPGTDQPQHF.

The rearrangement joins TRBV7-2 to TRBJ1-1; TRBD1 matches 12 bases. J lost 9 bases, V lost 3 bases, and 5 bases had no gene match. Germline CDR1 reads SGHTA; CDR2 reads FQGNSA. CDR3 length: 14 residues. The CDR3 loop is CASSLGQGAEKAFF. CDR3 coding DNA: TGTGCCAGCAGCTTGGGACAGGGGGCGGAAAAAGCTTTCTTT.

The chain is built from TRBV12-3 or TRBV12-4 and TRBJ2-5; 10 nucleotides align to TRBD2. Unmatched junction bases numbered 1, after V lost 2 bases and J lost 1 base. CDR3 size: 15 residues. The CDR3 DNA follows: TGTGCCAGCAGTTTAACTAGCGGGGTCCAAGAGACCCAGTACTTC. It yields the protein CASSLTSGVQETQYF.

Concerning this clonotype: Germline and junction disagree at one end, which may indicate a read error. The chain links TRBV29-1 to TRBJ2-1; 7 nucleotides line up with TRBD2. CDR1 is SQVTM, CDR2 ANQGSEA, per germline. CDR3 length: 14 amino acids. The CDR3 coding sequence is TGCAGCGTAGAAGCCGGGACTACCAACAATGAGCAGTTCTTC. It codes for CSVEAGTTNNEQFF.

This rearrangement joins TRBV12-3 or TRBV12-4 to TRBJ2-7; a weak D match, TRBD1 (5 bases). This CDR3 spans 14 amino acids. V lost 3 bases to trimming and J lost 5 bases, with 14 bases between them. The CDR3 sequence: CASSFPGLTDEQYF. In nucleotides, the CDR3 is TGTGCCAGCAGTTTCCCGGGTTTGACAGACGAGCAGTACTTC.

This clonotype was seen more than once but under ten times. This chain connects TRBV29-1 to TRBJ1-2; D call uncertain. The CDR3 covers 13 residues. V lost 0 bases and J lost 8, with 13 bases in between. The V gene's germline CDR1 is SQVTM and CDR2 ANQGSEA. The CDR3 DNA reads TGCAGCGTTGAAGACAACTATTCGAACGGCTACACCTTC. Translation: CSVEDNYSNGYTF.

The chain employs TRBV7-9 and TRBJ2-7; 10 bases are a match to TRBD2. V shed 5 bases and J 6 bases; nucleotides not matched to a gene: 10. The CDR3 spans 15 residues. In germline, CDR1 is SEHNR, CDR2 FQNEAQ (reference sequence). The CDR3 nucleotides read TGTGCCAGCAGCCCGAGCGGGAGGGCCATTGGCGAGCAGTACTTC. Protein product: CASSPSGRAIGEQYF. Based on the CDR3 plus reference TRBV7-9 and TRBJ2-7, the full variable domain is DTGVSQNPRHKITKRGQNVTFRCDPISEHNRLYWYRQTLGQGPEFLTYFQNEAQLEKSRLLSDRFSAERPKGSFSTLEIQRTEQGDSAMYLCASSPSGRAIGEQYFGPGTRLTVT.

The chain carries TRBV20-1 and TRBJ1-2; maybe TRBD1 (6 bases). CDR3 length equals 11 residues. V was clipped by 6 bases and J by 6 bases, with 11 bases between them. Germline lookup yields CDR1 DFQATT and CDR2 SNEGSKA (reference sequence). CDR3 nucleotide sequence: TGCAGTGCATGGGGGGCGGATGGCTACACCTTC. Translating gives CSAWGADGYTF.

This clonotype has a handful of counts. This chain joins TRBV4-2 and TRBJ1-1; 7 bases are shared with TRBD1. V shed 4 bases, J shed 1 base, and the junction held 3 bases outside the gene matches. The CDR3 contains 14 residues. From germline, CDR1 is LGHNA and CDR2 YNFKEQ. CDR3 region: CASSRDSPNTEAFF. CDR3 in DNA: TGTGCCAGCAGCCGGGACAGTCCGAACACTGAAGCTTTCTTT.

CDR3 in amino acids: CSASRAGEGYNEQYF. DNA for the CDR3: TGCAGTGCTAGCCGAGCGGGAGAGGGCTACAATGAGCAGTACTTC. The chain uses TRBV20-1 and TRBJ2-5, with 8 bases that match TRBD2. Germline V CDR1 and CDR2: DFQATT, SNEGSKA (reference sequence). The CDR3 totals 15 residues. V was clipped by 3 bases and J by 11 bases; unmatched bases: 17.

On this clonotype itself: Given a much more abundant clone one base away, this may be a read error. This chain joins TRBV9 and TRBJ1-2; D remains unclear. The germline V gene has CDR1 SGDLS and CDR2 YYNGEE. This CDR3 is 11 amino acids long. V was cut by 4 bases and J by 4 bases, with 5 bases left in between. This chain's CDR3 is CASSPLYGYTF. The CDR3 nucleotides read TGTGCCAGCAGCCCCCTCTATGGCTACACCTTC.

The DNA for the CDR3 is TGCAGCGTTGAGCCAGTGGGGATTCGCTATGGCTACACCTTC. Encoded protein: CSVEPVGIRYGYTF. The gene calls are TRBV29-1 and TRBJ1-2; D remains unclear. V lost 3 bases to trimming and J lost 4 bases, with 15 bases between them. Per germline, CDR1 SQVTM and CDR2 ANQGSEA. The CDR3 runs to 14 residues.

This clonotype was seen a few times. The V and J genes are TRBV3-1 and TRBJ1-5, with a tentative D call TRBD1 (6 bases). The CDR3 has 12 residues. V was trimmed by 11 bases and J by 5 bases, leaving 13 bases between them. The germline CDR1 and CDR2 sequences are LGHDT and YNNKEL (reference sequence). The CDR3 DNA sequence: TGTGCCCGATTCCCAGGGGATCAGCCCCAGCATTTT. It encodes CARFPGDQPQHF.

The table lists this clonotype with a count of one. The chain has TRBV29-1 and TRBJ2-5, with D tentatively TRBD1 (5 bases). The CDR3 covers 12 residues. The ends were cut back, 5 bases at V and 4 bases at J, with 11 bases in the middle. Germline CDR1 reads SQVTM; CDR2 reads ANQGSEA. The CDR3 spells CSVRWQGETQYF. The CDR3 bases are TGCAGCGTTCGTTGGCAGGGAGAGACCCAGTACTTC.

This clonotype has more than one count but fewer than ten. The V and J genes are TRBV6-1 and TRBJ2-5; 7 nucleotides agree with TRBD1. Losses at the gene ends were 2 bases for V and 4 bases for J; bases not matched to a gene: 4. The CDR3 runs 14 residues. Looked up from germline, CDR1 is MNHNS and CDR2 is SASEGT. CDR3 loop: CASSESAGGETQYF. The CDR3 coding sequence is TGTGCCAGCAGTGAAAGTGCAGGGGGAGAGACCCAGTACTTC.

The V call is TRBV28, the J call TRBJ2-2; no clear D gene. The V end lost 1 base, the J end lost 5 bases, and 8 bases lay between the germline ends. The germline V gene encodes CDR1 MDHEN and CDR2 SYDVKM. The CDR3 has 14 amino acids. CDR3 DNA sequence: TGTGCCAGCAGTTTATCCCATGGGACCGGGGAGCTGTTTTTT. Protein product: CASSLSHGTGELFF.

The J gene is TRBJ1-1, the V gene TRBV10-1, with D unclear. Germline loops: CDR1 WNHNN, CDR2 SYGVQD (reference sequence). V gave up 0 bases and J gave up 4 bases, with 18 bases separating them. This CDR3 has 17 amino acids. The CDR3 coding sequence is TGCGCCAGCAGTGAGTCCAAAACCAGGTCTTCGAGCACTGAAGCTTTCTTT. This translates into CASSESKTRSSSTEAFF.

The chain couples TRBV20-1 to TRBJ2-5, with 10 bases aligning to TRBD1. The DNA end lines up better with TRBJ2-7; the J call may be wrong. Germline CDR1 DFQATT, CDR2 SNEGSKA (reference sequence). This CDR3 contains 13 residues. In nucleotides, the CDR3 is TGCAGTGCTAACTCGGGACAGGGGTCCGAGCAGTACTTC. This translates into CSANSGQGSEQYF.

The rearrangement joins TRBV6-1 to TRBJ2-3, with 8 positions matching TRBD1. Germline CDR1 and CDR2: MNHNS and SASEGT. With 6 bases clipped from V and 1 base from J, the junction kept 6 bases outside the gene matches. The CDR3 sequence is 15 residues long. The CDR3 region has the DNA TGTGCCAGCAGAACGACAGGGGCCCGCACAGATACGCAGTATTTT. This codes for CASRTTGARTDTQYF.

The V call is TRBV12-5, the J call TRBJ2-1, with 7 bases matching TRBD1. Germline loops: CDR1 LGHNT, CDR2 FRNRAP. This CDR3 is 17 amino acids long. With 2 bases clipped from V and 0 bases from J, the junction kept 7 bases outside the gene matches. The CDR3 coding sequence is TGTGCTAGTGGTTTGACACTGGGACAGAGCTCCTACAATGAGCAGTTCTTC. Encoded protein: CASGLTLGQSSYNEQFF.

The chain is built from TRBV2 and TRBJ1-5; D remains unclear. Germline V lookup: CDR1 SNHLY, CDR2 FYNNEI. Trimming removed 4 bases at V and 7 bases at J, with 11 bases between. The CDR3 loop spans 13 amino acids. CDR3 sequence: CASSGQPGQPQHF. The DNA of the CDR3 is TGTGCCAGCAGTGGGCAACCGGGCCAGCCCCAGCATTTT. Combining the CDR3 with reference TRBV2 and TRBJ1-5 gives the whole variable domain EPEVTQTPSHQVTQMGQEVILRCVPISNHLYFYWYRQILGQKVEFLVSFYNNEISEKSEIFDDQFSVERPDGSNFTLKIRSTKLEDSAMYFCASSGQPGQPQHFGDGTRLSIL.

This clonotype was seen only a few times. The V and J genes are TRBV5-1 and TRBJ1-4, with D uncertain. CDR1 SGHRS and CDR2 YFSETQ come from the germline V gene. V lost 4 bases and J 4 bases, leaving 17 bases between the germline ends. CDR3 length: 16 residues. CDR3 in DNA: TGCGCCAGCAGCCCGGAAGGAGGTCTAGTTAATGAAAAACTGTTTTTT. It yields the protein CASSPEGGLVNEKLFF.

This sequence joins TRBV19 and TRBJ2-1; possibly TRBD1 for D (6 bases). V gave up 7 bases and J gave up 3 bases, with 13 bases separating them. The germline gives CDR1 LNHDA, CDR2 SQIVND (reference sequence). This CDR3 contains 14 residues. The CDR3 protein is CASMERGNYNEQFF. CDR3 bases: TGTGCCAGTATGGAAAGGGGGAACTACAATGAGCAGTTCTTC.

This clonotype was counted only a few times. This chain uses TRBV2 with TRBJ2-1; the D gene is possibly TRBD1 (6 bases). Trimming took off 10 bases at V and 8 bases at J, with 18 bases between the two ends. The germline CDR1 and CDR2 sequences are SNHLY and FYNNEI. CDR3 length: 13 amino acids. CDR3 bases: TGTGCCACCAGGGGATTCCCCGGAGATGAGCAGTTCTTC. Its protein product is CATRGFPGDEQFF.

The chain combines TRBV7-2 with TRBJ1-6; D remains unclear. The CDR3 extends over 17 amino acids. Trimming pared 5 bases from V and 6 bases from J, leaving 20 bases between. Germline V gives CDR1 SGHTA, CDR2 FQGNSA. The CDR3: CASSPAVGRSSNSPLHF. The CDR3 DNA reads TGTGCCAGCAGCCCCGCCGTCGGACGGTCGAGTAATTCACCCCTCCACTTT.

The chain links TRBV7-9 to TRBJ2-3, with 9 bases matching TRBD1. V was clipped by 5 bases and J by 2 bases; unmatched bases: 5. The germline V gene has CDR1 SEHNR and CDR2 FQNEAQ (reference sequence). The CDR3 totals 15 residues. The CDR3 DNA is TGTGCCAGCAGCCCGAGGACAGGGGACACAGATACGCAGTATTTT. This gives the protein CASSPRTGDTDTQYF.

The V call is TRBV27, the J call TRBJ2-1; 9 nucleotides align to TRBD1. Germline V lookup: CDR1 MNHEY, CDR2 SMNVEV (reference sequence). With 4 bases clipped from V and 2 bases from J, the junction kept 9 bases outside the gene matches. The CDR3 spans 17 residues. CDR3 sequence: CASSSTQQGAAYNEQFF. The CDR3 DNA reads TGTGCCAGCAGTTCAACCCAACAGGGGGCTGCCTACAATGAGCAGTTCTTC.

A few counts support this clonotype. The chain recombines TRBV12-3 or TRBV12-4 with TRBJ2-3; weak D call: TRBD1 (6 bases). CDR3 size: 15 residues. V lost 7 bases to trimming and J lost 5 bases, with 19 bases between them. The CDR3 coding sequence is TGTGCCAGCACCGACCAACAGGGCCTGGGAGATACGCAGTATTTT. Its translation: CASTDQQGLGDTQYF.

This chain links TRBV7-8 with TRBJ2-7; TRBD2 agrees at 10 bases. The CDR3 totals 17 residues. V was clipped by 5 bases and J by 2 bases; unmatched bases: 12. Germline assignment: CDR1 SGHVS and CDR2 FQNEAQ. The CDR3 DNA reads TGTGCCAGCAGCAGAGAGAGAGGACTAGCGGTAACCTACGAGCAGTACTTC. It specifies CASSRERGLAVTYEQYF.